This T cell receptor beta chain was captured in a study of T cell repertoires in aging, cancer and after chemotherapy. TRB rearrangements spanning V, D and J were amplified using mixed TRB-A/B primers. One entry per CDR3 protein results from TCRdb running MiXCR on the multiplex PCR reads. This table has about 2,000 distinct CDR3 sequences, under 30% appearing once. This clonotype was picked up a small number of times. Amplification of TCR beta used genomic DNA extracted from peripheral blood. CDR3 length: 18 residues. Per germline, CDR1 KGHSH and CDR2 LQKENI. Trimming took 1 base from V and 3 from J, leaving 22 bases between them.

This TCR derives from a human donor with a solid tumor. Input material: blood. The V gene is TRBV18, the J gene TRBJ2-7, with D perhaps matching TRBD2 (6 bases). The CDR3 is CASSPRGVYSEFNYEQYF. The CDR3 coding sequence is TGTGCCAGCTCACCACGGGGGGTCTACAGCGAGTTTAACTACGAGCAGTACTTC.